The 5 T cell receptor beta chains in this list originate from one sample, sequenced in a study of T cell responses to AZD1222 COVID-19 vaccine. Assay: immunoSEQ multiplex PCR; the TCRdb copy retains only in-frame clones and omits some. The repertoire consists of 100,000 to 150,000 clones, with 90% occurring once and the leading ten covering approximately 1.6%. The sample here was peripheral blood, taken on day 0 of AZD1222 vaccination. All receptors come from an adult in good health.

This clone came up a few times. The J gene is TRBJ1-6, the V gene TRBV19; TRBD1 matches 8 bases. J gave up 5 bases and V 5 bases, and 5 bases lay outside the gene matches. Per germline, CDR1 LNHDA and CDR2 SQIVND (reference sequence). This CDR3 has 15 amino acids. The CDR3 sequence is CASSPRTGNNSPLHF. In nucleotides, the CDR3 is TGTGCCAGTAGTCCACGGACAGGGAATAATTCACCCCTCCACTTT.

The V gene is TRBV5-4, the J gene TRBJ1-1; 9 bases line up with TRBD1. V was clipped by 3 bases and J by 4 bases; unmatched bases: 7. The germline gives CDR1 SGHNT, CDR2 YYREEE (reference sequence). The CDR3 has 15 amino acids. The CDR3 nucleotides read TGTGCCAGCAGCTGGGGGAGACAGGGGGGCACTGAAGCTTTCTTT. Encoded protein: CASSWGRQGGTEAFF.

V is TRBV28 and J is TRBJ1-3, with a tentative D call TRBD1 (5 bases). There are 15 residues in the CDR3. V was trimmed by 3 bases and J by 4 bases, leaving 13 bases between them. The V gene's germline CDR1 is MDHEN and CDR2 SYDVKM. The CDR3 loop is CASSLSGGEGNTIYF. The CDR3 bases are TGTGCCAGCAGTTTGTCGGGGGGAGAAGGAAACACCATATATTTT.

The J gene is TRBJ1-1, the V gene TRBV6-5; D not certain. CDR1 and CDR2 (germline): MNHEY, SVGAGI. V dropped 0 bases and J dropped 5 bases, with 7 bases sitting between them. This CDR3 is built from 13 residues. The CDR3 loop is CASSYSGGTEAFF. CDR3 DNA: TGTGCCAGCAGTTACTCAGGAGGGACTGAAGCTTTCTTT.

The rearrangement joins TRBV25-1 to TRBJ1-2; D gene unclear. The CDR3 totals 14 residues. Trimming took 3 bases from V and 2 from J, leaving 10 bases between them. Germline-derived CDR1 and CDR2 are MGHDK and SYGVNS. The CDR3 sequence is CASSDLTPNYGYTF. The CDR3 coding sequence is TGTGCCAGCAGTGATTTGACACCAAACTATGGCTACACCTTC.